These 9 T cell receptor beta chains share one sample of origin, sequenced in a study of human T cells and chemical hapten exposure. Documented time point: pre-sensitization, week 0. The treatment was: therapeutic diphenylcyclopropenone sensitization with weekly scalp DPC. TCRdb reanalysed the RACE reads using MiXCR and keeps one entry per CDR3 protein. The table shows approximately 370,000 distinct CDR3 sequences, with around 5.5% occurring only once. The sequencing used whole blood, collected in connection with sensitization to the hapten diphenylcyclopropenone (DPC). These receptors were taken from a woman younger than 35 with alopecia areata. Some clones in this sample may be carry-over from other donors' samples.

V and J are TRBV7-8 and TRBJ1-3, with a weak D call TRBD1 (5 bases). The germline gives CDR1 SGHVS, CDR2 FQNEAQ. This CDR3 comprises 16 residues. With 4 bases removed from V and 0 bases from J, the gap between germline ends came to 13 bases. In DNA, the CDR3 is TGTGCCAGCAGCTCTCACCCCGGGGGCTCTGGAAACACCATATATTTT. Translated: CASSSHPGGSGNTIYF.

This clonotype was observed a handful of times. The rearrangement joins TRBV13 to TRBJ2-7; possibly TRBD2 for D (5 bases). Germline values: CDR1 PRHDT, CDR2 FYEKMQ (reference sequence). V lost 1 base to trimming and J lost 3 bases, with 13 bases between them. The CDR3 totals 15 residues. The CDR3 loop is CASSLELPGNYEQYF. CDR3 bases: TGTGCCAGCAGCTTAGAACTCCCGGGGAACTACGAGCAGTACTTC.

This chain joins TRBV10-3 and TRBJ2-7; D unresolved. V lost 3 bases and J lost 0, with 9 bases in between. The CDR3 is 14 amino acids. Germline V gene lookup returns CDR1 ENHRY and CDR2 SYGVKD. The CDR3 loop reads CAISDPRGSYEQYF. In nucleotides, the CDR3 is TGTGCCATCAGTGACCCTCGCGGCTCCTACGAGCAGTACTTC.

The genes are TRBV21-1 and TRBJ2-3; whether TRBD1, the table's D call, matches the DNA was not checked. TRBV21-1 is reported as a pseudogene. This CDR3 spans 16 amino acids. CDR3 protein: CASSKGQGDSTDTQYF. Here the CDR3 DNA reads TGTGCCAGCAGCAAAGGACAGGGGGACAGCACAGATACGCAGTATTTT.

The rearrangement uses TRBV18 and TRBJ1-5; 7 bases align to TRBD1. The V gene's germline CDR1 is KGHSH and CDR2 LQKENI. The V and J ends lost 4 bases and 2 bases, in that order; junction bases with no gene match: 8. The CDR3 consists of 16 residues. The CDR3 region is CASSLDLTGGNQPQHF. CDR3 sequence (DNA): TGTGCCAGCTCACTGGACTTAACAGGGGGCAATCAGCCCCAGCATTTT.

This sequence joins TRBV7-2 and TRBJ1-5; the D is unclear. Germline V gives CDR1 SGHTA, CDR2 FQGNSA. The CDR3 is made up of 14 amino acids. The ends were cut back, 5 bases at V and 5 bases at J, with 13 bases in the middle. The CDR3 reads CASSPIKGDQPQHF. The CDR3 bases are TGTGCCAGCAGCCCGATTAAGGGTGATCAGCCCCAGCATTTT.

This clonotype came up a few times. The CDR3: CASSQDTVNSPLHF. Here the CDR3 DNA reads TGTGCCAGCAGCCAAGATACCGTTAATTCACCCCTCCACTTT. The genes are TRBV4-2 and TRBJ1-6; D is uncertain. CDR1 LGHNA and CDR2 YNFKEQ come from the germline V gene. V was trimmed by 0 bases and J by 6 bases, leaving 6 bases between them. There are 14 residues in the CDR3.

The chain couples TRBV6-5 to TRBJ2-3; D is possibly TRBD1 or TRBD2 (6 bases each). The germline gives CDR1 MNHEY, CDR2 SVGAGI. Trimming left V 5 bases short and J 3 bases short, with 18 bases between. This CDR3 contains 16 residues. CDR3: CASSPRGLDPTDTQYF. DNA of the CDR3: TGTGCCAGCAGTCCACGGGGGCTTGACCCTACAGATACGCAGTATTTT.

This clonotype was observed many times. V gene TRBV2 combines with J gene TRBJ1-5; no clear D. Trimming shortened V by 4 bases and J by 4 bases, and 8 bases separated the two germline ends. CDR3 length equals 13 residues. CDR1 is SNHLY, CDR2 FYNNEI, per germline. The CDR3 loop is CASSVESNQPQHF. The CDR3 DNA is TGTGCCAGCAGTGTCGAGAGTAATCAGCCCCAGCATTTT.